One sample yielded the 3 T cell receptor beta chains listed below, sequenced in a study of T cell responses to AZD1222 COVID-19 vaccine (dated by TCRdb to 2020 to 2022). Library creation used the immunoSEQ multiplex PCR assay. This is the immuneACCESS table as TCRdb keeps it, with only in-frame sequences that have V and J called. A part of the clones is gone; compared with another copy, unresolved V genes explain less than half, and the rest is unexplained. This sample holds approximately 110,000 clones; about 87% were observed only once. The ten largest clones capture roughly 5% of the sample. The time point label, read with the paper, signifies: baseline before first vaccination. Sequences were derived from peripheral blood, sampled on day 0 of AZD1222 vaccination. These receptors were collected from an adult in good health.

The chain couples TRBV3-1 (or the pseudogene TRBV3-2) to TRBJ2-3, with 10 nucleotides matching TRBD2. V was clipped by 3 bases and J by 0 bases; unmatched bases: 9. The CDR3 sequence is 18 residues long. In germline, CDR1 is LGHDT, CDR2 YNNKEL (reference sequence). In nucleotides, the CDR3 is TGTGCCAGCAGCCACGAAAAGCGGGGGGGCCTGAGCACAGATACGCAGTATTTT. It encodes CASSHEKRGGLSTDTQYF.

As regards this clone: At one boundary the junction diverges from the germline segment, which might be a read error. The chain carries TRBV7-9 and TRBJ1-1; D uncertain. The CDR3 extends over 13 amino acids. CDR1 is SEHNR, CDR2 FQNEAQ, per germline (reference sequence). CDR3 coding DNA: TGTGCCAGCACCTTACCCGTAAACACTGAAGCTTTCTTT. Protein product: CASTLPVNTEAFF.

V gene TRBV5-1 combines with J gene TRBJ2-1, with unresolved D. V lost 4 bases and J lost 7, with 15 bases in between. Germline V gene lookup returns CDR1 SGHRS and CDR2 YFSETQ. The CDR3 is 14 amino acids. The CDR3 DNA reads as TGCGCCAGCAGCCGTGAATGGGTTTCTAATGAGCAGTTCTTC. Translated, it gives CASSREWVSNEQFF. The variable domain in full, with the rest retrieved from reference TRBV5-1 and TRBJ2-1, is KAGVTQTPRYLIKTRGQQVTLSCSPISGHRSVSWYQQTPGQGLQFLFEYFSETQRNKGNFPGRFSGRQFSNSRSEMNVSTLELGDSALYLCASSREWVSNEQFFGPGTRLTVL.